The 11 T cell receptor beta chains below all came from one sample that was sequenced in a study of blood T cell repertoires in COVID-19. Repertoires were generated with immunoSEQ multiplex PCR, while TCRdb's copy carries only in-frame clones and drops some. The data show 150,000 or so clones, around 85% seen once. Sequencing input: peripheral blood. Receptors originate from a man between 60 and 70 years old with acute or convalescent COVID-19.

The chain links TRBV4-1 to TRBJ2-1; the match to TRBD2 covers 8 bases. Germline V gives CDR1 MGHRA, CDR2 YSYEKL. The CDR3 is made up of 16 amino acids. V lost 3 bases, J lost 8 bases, and 12 bases stayed unmatched. This CDR3 reads CASSQLISGTQHEQFF. CDR3 nucleotides: TGCGCCAGCAGCCAGTTGATTAGCGGGACTCAACATGAGCAGTTCTTC.

V is TRBV6-1 and J is TRBJ1-5, with TRBD1 identical over 7 bases. This CDR3 has 14 amino acids. V gave up 3 bases and J gave up 2 bases; unmatched junction bases: 1. Germline V gene sequence: CDR1 MNHNS, CDR2 SASEGT. CDR3 DNA: TGTGCCAGCAGTGAGGGGACAGGCAATCAGCCCCAGCATTTT. This encodes CASSEGTGNQPQHF.

This clone was counted a few times. The chain is built from TRBV10-1 and TRBJ2-7; the match to TRBD2 covers 7 bases. The CDR3 loop spans 14 amino acids. CDR1 and CDR2 (germline): WNHNN, SYGVQD (reference sequence). Trimming at V came to 3 bases and at J to 0 bases, leaving 2 bases not matched to a gene. Here the CDR3 DNA reads TGCGCCAGCAGTGACGGCGGGAGCTCCTACGAGCAGTACTTC. Translating gives CASSDGGSSYEQYF.

This rearrangement joins TRBV20-1 to TRBJ1-2; the D gene is possibly TRBD1 (5 bases). This CDR3 spans 11 amino acids. CDR1 is DFQATT, CDR2 SNEGSKA, per germline (reference sequence). V lost 6 bases and J lost 5, with 10 bases in between. This CDR3 is CSAVGEYGYTF. CDR3 sequence (DNA): TGCAGTGCCGTAGGGGAATATGGCTACACCTTC.

For the CDR3, the DNA is TGTGCCAGCAGCGTAAGCGGGAGTGGGGATACGCAGTATTTT. It is translated as CASSVSGSGDTQYF. The chain links TRBV9 to TRBJ2-3; 8 bases are a match to TRBD2. The CDR3 spans 14 residues. V lost 1 base and J lost 6; bases outside the gene matches: 4. Germline CDR1 SGDLS, CDR2 YYNGEE.

This chain links TRBV20-1 with TRBJ2-3; 12 bases map to TRBD1. Trimming took 3 bases from V and 8 from J; bases not matched to a gene: 9. Germline values: CDR1 DFQATT, CDR2 SNEGSKA (reference sequence). The CDR3 extends over 15 amino acids. The DNA for the CDR3 is TGCAGTGCTAGTAAGGGACAGGGGGCCTTGGGTACGCAGTATTTT. Its protein is CSASKGQGALGTQYF.

The table lists this clone with a count of one. The rearrangement joins TRBV19 to TRBJ1-4, with D tentatively TRBD1 (6 bases). Germline V gives CDR1 LNHDA, CDR2 SQIVND (reference sequence). The V end was cut by 4 bases, the J end by 0 bases, with 15 bases between. The CDR3 covers 17 residues. The CDR3 DNA reads as TGTGCCAGTAGTAGCCCTCGGGGGGGCCCAACTAATGAAAAACTGTTTTTT. Amino acids: CASSSPRGGPTNEKLFF.

V usage is TRBV5-1 and J usage is TRBJ2-1; tentatively, D is TRBD2 (5 bases). V lost 3 bases, J lost 8 bases, and 15 bases lay in between. Germline values: CDR1 SGHRS, CDR2 YFSETQ. The CDR3 is made up of 14 amino acids. In DNA, the CDR3 is TGCGCCAGCAGCTCTGGGAGCCCCAGCGATGAGCAGTTCTTC. Translation gives CASSSGSPSDEQFF.

V usage is TRBV6-5 and J usage is TRBJ1-2; D possibly corresponds to TRBD1 (6 bases). In germline, CDR1 is MNHEY, CDR2 SVGAGI. Trimming removed 6 bases at V and 8 bases at J, with 16 bases between. This CDR3 comprises 13 residues. CDR3 region: CASSPGGGLGYTF. The CDR3 DNA reads as TGTGCCAGCAGCCCCGGGGGGGGGCTAGGCTACACCTTC.

V usage is TRBV5-1 and J usage is TRBJ2-7; 9 nucleotides line up with TRBD2. Germline CDR1 and CDR2: SGHRS and YFSETQ. The CDR3 is 16 residues long. With 3 bases clipped from V and 2 bases from J, the junction kept 9 bases outside the gene matches. The CDR3 nucleotides read TGCGCCAGCAGCTCTGGAGTGGGCGGGAGGGCCTACGAGCAGTACTTC. Translation gives CASSSGVGGRAYEQYF.

A few counts support this clone. The chain joins TRBV28 to TRBJ1-1, with 7 bases identical to TRBD1. With 3 bases clipped from V and 10 bases from J, the junction kept 8 bases outside the gene matches. CDR3 size: 13 residues. Germline V gene sequence: CDR1 MDHEN, CDR2 SYDVKM. This chain's CDR3 is CASSFAGQVVAFF. In DNA form, the CDR3 reads TGTGCCAGCAGTTTCGCCGGACAGGTTGTAGCTTTCTTT.